These 11 T cell receptor beta chains came from one sample sequenced in a study of blood T cell repertoires in COVID-19. The repertoire was sequenced with immunoSEQ multiplex PCR; TCRdb's copy has only in-frame clones and lacks some. The sample has about 50,000 clones; around 83% are singletons. The sample consisted of peripheral blood. The origin of the receptors is a woman aged 80 or over with acute or convalescent COVID-19.

V and J are TRBV2 and TRBJ2-3, with 9 bases fitting TRBD2. This CDR3 has 15 amino acids. V was pared by 2 bases and J by 4 bases, with 4 bases of the junction left unmatched. The germline gives CDR1 SNHLY, CDR2 FYNNEI. CDR3 bases: TGTGCCAGCAGTGAAACGGCGGGGGGGGCAGATACGCAGTATTTT. As protein: CASSETAGGADTQYF.

The chain is built from TRBV18 and TRBJ1-1, with TRBD1 matching over 7 bases. Germline CDR1 and CDR2: KGHSH and LQKENI. The junction had 6 bases not matched to a gene; V was cut back by 1 base and J by 4 bases. The CDR3 runs to 15 residues. The CDR3, as DNA: TGTGCCAGCTCACCACTGCGACAGGGAGGCACTGAAGCTTTCTTT. This gives the protein CASSPLRQGGTEAFF.

V gene TRBV18 combines with J gene TRBJ1-1; the match to TRBD1 covers 8 bases. The CDR3 sequence is 13 residues long. Per the germline V gene, CDR1 is KGHSH and CDR2 is LQKENI. V lost 6 bases to trimming and J lost 10 bases; unmatched junction nucleotides: 10. The CDR3 protein is CASSGSEDRGAFF. The CDR3 DNA is TGTGCCAGCTCCGGGTCTGAAGACAGGGGAGCTTTCTTT.

The chain employs TRBV3-1 (or the pseudogene TRBV3-2) and TRBJ2-3, with D possibly TRBD2 on 6 matching bases. The length of the CDR3 is 15 residues. Trimming left V 2 bases short and J 1 base short, with 10 bases between. CDR1 LGHDT and CDR2 YNNKEL come from the germline V gene (reference sequence). The CDR3 here is CASSQYGGRTDTQYF. The CDR3 DNA reads as TGTGCCAGCAGCCAATACGGGGGTCGCACAGATACGCAGTATTTT.

This rearrangement joins TRBV7-9 to TRBJ2-7; 9 bases align to TRBD2. CDR1 and CDR2 from the germline V gene are SEHNR and FQNEAQ (reference sequence). CDR3 length: 14 residues. Trimming took 2 bases from V and 1 from J; bases not matched to a gene: 0. The CDR3 sequence is CASSLLAGSYEQYF. CDR3 DNA sequence: TGTGCCAGCAGCTTACTAGCGGGGTCCTACGAGCAGTACTTC.

The chain links TRBV10-2 to TRBJ2-5; D not resolved. Germline V gene lookup returns CDR1 WSHSY and CDR2 SAAADI. Deletions cut 6 bases from V and 5 bases from J, with 16 bases between. The CDR3 has 14 amino acids. The CDR3 is CASRTELDQETQYF. As DNA, the CDR3 is TGCGCCAGCAGGACTGAACTTGATCAGGAGACCCAGTACTTC.

The chain recombines TRBV10-1 with TRBJ2-2, with TRBD2 matching 8 bases. CDR1 is WNHNN, CDR2 SYGVQD, per germline (reference sequence). V lost 0 bases, J lost 0 bases, and 3 bases stayed unmatched. The CDR3 loop spans 17 amino acids. CDR3 amino acids: CASSESGAGANTGELFF. The DNA of the CDR3 is TGCGCCAGCAGTGAGTCGGGAGCGGGGGCGAACACCGGGGAGCTGTTTTTT.

The V and J genes are TRBV5-1 and TRBJ1-1; TRBD1 matches 10 bases. From germline, CDR1 is SGHRS and CDR2 YFSETQ. CDR3 length: 15 amino acids. With V trimmed by 4 bases and J by 5 bases, 8 bases remained unmatched. The CDR3 loop is CASSLNSGQGTEAFF. CDR3 bases: TGCGCCAGCAGCCTGAATTCGGGACAGGGGACTGAAGCTTTCTTT.

The chain is built from TRBV5-1 and TRBJ1-1, with D perhaps matching TRBD1 (5 bases). With 0 bases removed from V and 11 bases from J, the gap between germline ends came to 17 bases. Germline V gene sequence: CDR1 SGHRS, CDR2 YFSETQ. This CDR3 comprises 14 residues. The CDR3 bases are TGCGCCAGCAGCTTGGAGAGGCAGGGTACTTCGGCTTTCTTT. Protein product: CASSLERQGTSAFF.

The chain carries TRBV6-5 and TRBJ2-7; D is possibly TRBD2 (6 bases). Germline V gives CDR1 MNHEY, CDR2 SVGAGI. The V and J ends lost 10 bases and 5 bases respectively, with 15 bases between them. This CDR3 is built from 12 residues. CDR3: CATLTSPHEQYF. As DNA, the CDR3 is TGTGCCACCTTGACTAGTCCTCACGAGCAGTACTTC.

This rearrangement joins TRBV30 to TRBJ2-3, with a tentative D call TRBD2 (7 bases). The CDR3 sequence is 13 residues long. V dropped 3 bases and J dropped 1 base, with 8 bases sitting between them. The germline gives CDR1 GTSNPN, CDR2 SVGIG (reference sequence). The CDR3 DNA reads as TGTGCCTGGAGCGGGGGGCGCACAGATACGCAGTATTTT. It encodes CAWSGGRTDTQYF.